These 24 T cell receptor beta chains share one sample of origin, sequenced in a study of OX40 agonist ivuxolimab in advanced cancers. Libraries were prepared through the immunoSEQ multiplex PCR assay. Here the immuneACCESS table is served through TCRdb, limited to in-frame sequences with V and J called. Missing clones are a known gap in these copies; in checked studies unresolved V genes cover under half, and the rest lacks a known reason. Counted in this sample were tens of thousands of clones; about nine tenths of them appeared once. The ten largest account for roughly 1.2% of the sample. Sequencing used CD4+ or CD8+ T cells sorted from blood, obtained in a trial of the OX40 agonist ivuxolimab. Every receptor here comes from an adult with an advanced solid tumor such as melanoma, head and neck, liver or kidney cancer.

The gene calls are TRBV6-1 and TRBJ1-2, with unresolved D. CDR1 MNHNS and CDR2 SASEGT come from the germline V gene. CDR3 length: 13 amino acids. V dropped 7 bases and J dropped 2 bases, with 11 bases sitting between them. The DNA of the CDR3 is TGTGCCAGCATGTCGGATATAAACTATGGCTACACCTTC. Translation: CASMSDINYGYTF.

Here the CDR3 reads CASSLRGGYNEQFF. In DNA form, the CDR3 reads TGTGCCAGCAGCCTAAGGGGGGGCTACAATGAGCAGTTCTTC. This chain uses TRBV27 with TRBJ2-1, with D possibly TRBD2 on 7 matching bases. V lost 6 bases and J 3 bases, leaving 12 bases between the germline ends. CDR1 is MNHEY, CDR2 SMNVEV, per germline (reference sequence). The CDR3 has 14 residues.

The chain recombines TRBV10-3 with TRBJ2-7, with D perhaps matching TRBD1 (6 bases). The CDR3 has 15 amino acids. V was cut by 0 bases and J by 7 bases, with 16 bases left in between. CDR1 is ENHRY, CDR2 SYGVKD, per germline. The CDR3 reads CAISESAGTTMEQYF. For the CDR3, the DNA is TGTGCCATCAGTGAGTCGGCAGGGACAACTATGGAGCAGTACTTC.

The V gene is TRBV19, the J gene TRBJ2-1, with 9 bases that match TRBD1. Germline values: CDR1 LNHDA, CDR2 SQIVND (reference sequence). The V and J ends lost 2 bases and 2 bases, in that order; junction bases with no gene match: 7. The CDR3 totals 17 residues. The CDR3 DNA reads as TGTGCCAGTAGTATACTTGGGACAGGGCGCGCCTACAATGAGCAGTTCTTC. Translation: CASSILGTGRAYNEQFF.

The J gene is TRBJ2-1, the V gene TRBV25-1; TRBD1 matches 7 bases. Germline lookup yields CDR1 MGHDK and CDR2 SYGVNS. Germline trimming cut 8 bases from V and 3 bases from J; bases unmatched to any gene: 13. This CDR3 spans 16 amino acids. CDR3 loop: CASHPIGTENYNEQFF. As DNA, the CDR3 is TGTGCCAGCCATCCTATCGGGACAGAAAACTACAATGAGCAGTTCTTC.

The chain joins TRBV7-2 to TRBJ1-2; 7 bases are a match to TRBD1. Trimming at V came to 5 bases and at J to 8 bases, leaving 14 bases not matched to a gene. Germline V gene data show CDR1 as SGHTA and CDR2 as FQGNSA. The CDR3 consists of 15 residues. As DNA, the CDR3 is TGTGCCAGCAGCACTCCTCTGACAGGGAATGAGGGCTACACCTTC. It translates to CASSTPLTGNEGYTF.

The rearrangement joins TRBV9 to TRBJ2-1; the match to TRBD2 covers 13 bases. J lost 4 bases, V lost 4 bases, and 5 bases had no gene match. Germline CDR1 and CDR2: SGDLS and YYNGEE. The CDR3 consists of 16 residues. The CDR3 DNA reads as TGTGCCAGCAGCACTAGCGGGAGGGACGAATACAATGAGCAGTTCTTC. Residues: CASSTSGRDEYNEQFF.

The chain links TRBV9 to TRBJ2-1, with 11 positions matching TRBD1. The CDR3 spans 15 residues. V was clipped by 4 bases and J by 9 bases; unmatched bases: 9. Germline CDR1 and CDR2: SGDLS and YYNGEE. CDR3 sequence reads: CASSIRDRGFGEQFF. CDR3 bases: TGTGCCAGCAGCATCCGGGACAGGGGGTTTGGTGAGCAGTTCTTC.

The chain uses TRBV14 and TRBJ2-7; no firm D call. Trimming removed 4 bases from V and 3 bases from J, with 7 bases in between. The CDR3 contains 12 residues. Germline V gene sequence: CDR1 SGHDN, CDR2 FVKESK. For the CDR3, the DNA is TGTGCCAGCAGCCGATCCAGCTACGAGCAGTACTTC. It encodes CASSRSSYEQYF.

This chain links TRBV2 with TRBJ2-7, with TRBD2 identical over 13 bases. V dropped 6 bases and J dropped 4; count of bases not matched to a gene: 3. Germline loops: CDR1 SNHLY, CDR2 FYNNEI. The CDR3 is 14 residues long. CDR3 in amino acids: CASRRTSGSYEQYF. The CDR3 DNA reads as TGTGCCAGCAGACGGACTAGCGGGAGTTACGAGCAGTACTTC.

The CDR3 DNA follows: TGTGCCAGCAGCGGATCGACAGGGGCTAATGAAAAACTGTTTTTT. It encodes CASSGSTGANEKLFF. The chain is built from TRBV9 and TRBJ1-4; 8 positions match TRBD1. There are 15 residues in the CDR3. J gave up 3 bases and V 3 bases, and 4 bases lay outside the gene matches. Germline V gene data show CDR1 as SGDLS and CDR2 as YYNGEE.

V is TRBV18 and J is TRBJ2-6, with D perhaps assigned TRBD1 or TRBD2 (5 bases each). CDR1 is KGHSH and CDR2 is LQKENI in the germline V gene. V gave up 3 bases and J gave up 2 bases, with 14 bases separating them. The CDR3 is 17 amino acids. The CDR3 loop reads CASSPGDGGAGANVLTF. The CDR3 nucleotides are TGTGCCAGCTCACCGGGGGACGGTGGCGCTGGGGCCAACGTCCTGACTTTC.

The CDR3 DNA is TGTGCTAGTGGTTCCCAGGCACCGAGCTCCTACAATGAGCAGTTCTTC. The encoded protein is CASGSQAPSSYNEQFF. The chain is built from TRBV12-5 and TRBJ2-1; the D is unclear. Trimming removed 4 bases from V and 0 bases from J, with 13 bases in between. Germline V CDR1 and CDR2: LGHNT, FRNRAP. There are 16 residues in the CDR3.

A remark on this clone: The DNA is left out, because the CDR3 cannot be placed on it with certainty; the CDR3 is given as TCRdb lists it. The CDR3 reads CASSKAWASGSHGDNEQFF. This sequence joins TRBV21-1 and TRBJ2-1; no DNA check was done on the table's D call, TRBD2. TRBV21-1 represents a pseudogene. The CDR3 is 19 amino acids in total, end residues counted.

The chain uses TRBV30 and TRBJ2-7; D gene uncertain. Germline CDR1 reads GTSNPN; CDR2 reads SVGIG (reference sequence). The CDR3 extends over 15 amino acids. Deletions cut 0 bases from V and 0 bases from J, with 12 bases between. The CDR3, as DNA: TGTGCCTGGAGTGTTGATAGCTCCAGCTCCTACGAGCAGTACTTC. Translation gives CAWSVDSSSSYEQYF.

V is TRBV6-1 and J is TRBJ2-1; the D call may be TRBD1 or TRBD2 (6 bases each). V lost 2 bases and J 0 bases, leaving 20 bases between the germline ends. CDR3 size: 19 residues. Germline V lookup: CDR1 MNHNS, CDR2 SASEGT. CDR3 nucleotide sequence: TGTGCCAGCAGTGAAACAGGGTGGGGGGAGGCGAGCTCCTACAATGAGCAGTTCTTC. It translates to CASSETGWGEASSYNEQFF.

V is TRBV6-5 and J is TRBJ1-1; tentative D call: TRBD1 (5 bases). V dropped 1 base and J dropped 3 bases, with 6 bases sitting between them. Germline lookup yields CDR1 MNHEY and CDR2 SVGAGI. The CDR3 is made up of 13 amino acids. The CDR3 DNA reads as TGTGCCAGCAGTTACTTACAGGACACTGAAGCTTTCTTT. It is translated as CASSYLQDTEAFF.

The chain employs TRBV5-1 and TRBJ2-7; TRBD2 aligns across 13 bases. This CDR3 has 15 amino acids. The germline V gene encodes CDR1 SGHRS and CDR2 YFSETQ. Trimming at V came to 3 bases and at J to 4 bases, leaving 4 bases not matched to a gene. In DNA, the CDR3 is TGCGCCAGCAGCTCCGGGACTAGCGGGACATACGAGCAGTACTTC. It specifies CASSSGTSGTYEQYF.

This sequence joins TRBV30 and TRBJ2-2; D possibly uses TRBD1 or TRBD2 (6 bases each). V lost 4 bases and J lost 4, with 16 bases in between. CDR1 and CDR2 (germline): GTSNPN, SVGIG (reference sequence). The CDR3 sequence is 15 residues long. The DNA for the CDR3 is TGTGCCTGGACACAGGGACTCGGGGGCACCGGGGAGCTGTTTTTT. Translated, it gives CAWTQGLGGTGELFF.

This chain joins TRBV11-1 and TRBJ1-2; 7 nucleotides agree with TRBD1. J was trimmed by 3 bases and V by 5 bases; bases with no gene match: 3. This CDR3 spans 13 amino acids. Per germline, CDR1 SGHAT and CDR2 FQDESV (reference sequence). DNA for the CDR3: TGTGCCAGCAGCAAAGGGACAGACTATGGCTACACCTTC. Amino acids: CASSKGTDYGYTF.

The genes are TRBV11-2 and TRBJ1-4; weak D call: TRBD1 (5 bases). CDR3 length: 12 residues. Trimming stripped 2 bases from V and 8 bases from J, with 6 bases between. Germline V gene sequence: CDR1 SGHAT, CDR2 FQNNGV. CDR3 in DNA: TGTGCCAGCAGCTTATGGGGGGAAAAACTGTTTTTT. Its translation: CASSLWGEKLFF.

The V and J genes are TRBV2 and TRBJ2-1; 7 nucleotides line up with TRBD1. Losses at the gene ends were 4 bases for V and 6 bases for J; bases not matched to a gene: 6. Germline V gene sequence: CDR1 SNHLY, CDR2 FYNNEI. The CDR3 sequence is 14 residues long. Here the CDR3 reads CASSGSGQFNEQFF. CDR3 nucleotides: TGTGCCAGCAGTGGCTCGGGACAGTTCAATGAGCAGTTCTTC.

This clone was seen just once. J is TRBJ1-2 and V is TRBV6-5; D call uncertain. This CDR3 contains 13 residues. Germline V gene sequence: CDR1 MNHEY, CDR2 SVGAGI. V lost 2 bases to trimming and J lost 8 bases, with 12 bases between them. CDR3 in amino acids: CASSYDRQQGYTF. The CDR3, as DNA: TGTGCCAGCAGTTACGACCGACAACAGGGCTACACCTTC.

The chain links TRBV6-6 to TRBJ2-7; 12 nucleotides line up with TRBD2. CDR1 is MNHNY and CDR2 is SVGAGI in the germline V gene (reference sequence). Trimming at V came to 6 bases and at J to 5 bases, leaving 11 bases not matched to a gene. The CDR3 contains 16 residues. CDR3 residues: CASSLAGGPFLHEQYF. The DNA of the CDR3 is TGTGCCAGCAGCCTAGCGGGAGGGCCTTTCCTCCACGAGCAGTACTTC.